A single sample is the source of the 27 T cell receptor beta chains below, sequenced in a study of Ad26.COV2.S vaccination and SARS-CoV-2 variants. The protocol was immunoSEQ multiplex PCR, while the TCRdb copy is restricted to in-frame clones and leaves out a portion. The table lists about 350,000 clones, roughly nine tenths of them singletons. The sequencing used peripheral blood, collected after recovery from COVID-19. Receptors were obtained from a human donor who had recovered from COVID-19.

This chain connects TRBV27 to TRBJ1-1; D remains unclear. From germline, CDR1 is MNHEY and CDR2 SMNVEV (reference sequence). The V end was cut by 5 bases, the J end by 4 bases, with 11 bases between. The CDR3 extends over 13 amino acids. The CDR3 nucleotides are TGTGCCAGCAGTCCAACGGAGAGCACTGAAGCTTTCTTT. Translating gives CASSPTESTEAFF.

The CDR3 region has the DNA TGCGCCAGCAGCCAAGGGGAAAAACTGTTTTTT. Encoded protein: CASSQGEKLFF. The gene calls are TRBV4-1 and TRBJ1-4; D gene unclear. V gave up 1 base and J gave up 8 bases, with 2 bases separating them. Germline assignment: CDR1 MGHRA and CDR2 YSYEKL. The CDR3 consists of 11 residues.

The chain has TRBV27 and TRBJ2-5, with 9 bases aligning to TRBD2. V was pared by 0 bases and J by 4 bases, with 6 bases of the junction left unmatched. Germline CDR1 and CDR2: MNHEY and SMNVEV (reference sequence). This CDR3 has 16 residues. CDR3 residues: CASSLSGLAGPETQYF. CDR3 in DNA: TGTGCCAGCAGTTTATCGGGTCTAGCGGGGCCAGAGACCCAGTACTTC.

The V gene is TRBV2, the J gene TRBJ2-7; a weak D match, TRBD2 (5 bases). This CDR3 is built from 13 residues. Trimming removed 4 bases at V and 3 bases at J, with 10 bases between. Germline V gene lookup returns CDR1 SNHLY and CDR2 FYNNEI. The chain's CDR3 is CASSVTNLYEQYF. CDR3 DNA sequence: TGTGCCAGCAGTGTGACTAATCTCTACGAGCAGTACTTC.

The genes are TRBV15 and TRBJ1-1, with a possible D match to TRBD1 (5 bases). The CDR3 consists of 14 residues. The ends were cut back, 0 bases at V and 1 base at J, with 6 bases in the middle. CDR1 and CDR2 (germline): LNHNV, YYDKDF (reference sequence). DNA for the CDR3: TGTGCCACCAGCAGAGACAGGGCGAACACTGAAGCTTTCTTT. Encoded protein: CATSRDRANTEAFF. The full variable domain, in which reference TRBV15 and TRBJ1-1 provide the parts outside the CDR3, is DAMVIQNPRYQVTQFGKPVTLSCSQTLNHNVMYWYQQKSSQAPKLLFHYYDKDFNNEADTPDNFQSRRPNTSFCFLDIRSPGLGDTAMYLCATSRDRANTEAFFGQGTRLTVV.

V usage is TRBV3-1 (or the pseudogene TRBV3-2) and J usage is TRBJ1-5; 9 bases fit TRBD1. After removal of 1 base from V and 8 bases from J, the junction contained 6 bases not matched to a gene. Germline V gene sequence: CDR1 LGHDT, CDR2 YNNKEL (reference sequence). CDR3 length equals 15 residues. CDR3 amino acids: CASSQGSGQGKPQHF. As DNA, the CDR3 is TGTGCCAGCAGCCAAGGTTCGGGACAGGGAAAGCCCCAGCATTTT.

The chain combines TRBV2 with TRBJ2-1; possible D gene TRBD1, 6 bases. V was cut by 5 bases and J by 9 bases, with 14 bases left in between. This CDR3 contains 13 residues. Looked up from germline, CDR1 is SNHLY and CDR2 is FYNNEI. In DNA form, the CDR3 reads TGTGCCAGCAGTAGAGGACAGAACGTTGAGCAGTTCTTC. Its translation is CASSRGQNVEQFF.

The chain recombines TRBV6-2 or TRBV6-3 with TRBJ1-5; 12 nucleotides match TRBD1. Germline CDR1 is MNHEY and CDR2 is SVGEGT. The CDR3 consists of 17 residues. V lost 6 bases to trimming and J lost 2 bases; unmatched junction nucleotides: 8. CDR3 DNA sequence: TGTGCCAGCAGCTCCCTCGGGACAGGGGGCGGCAATCAGCCCCAGCATTTT. It codes for CASSSLGTGGGNQPQHF.

The chain is built from TRBV18 and TRBJ2-7; D may match TRBD1 or TRBD2 (5 bases each). The CDR3 runs to 16 residues. Trimming took 3 bases from V and 0 from J, leaving 15 bases between them. The germline gives CDR1 KGHSH, CDR2 LQKENI. Here the CDR3 DNA reads TGTGCCAGCTCACCGCGGGCTGGGGCGGGCTCCTACGAGCAGTACTTC. As protein: CASSPRAGAGSYEQYF.

The V call is TRBV11-2, the J call TRBJ2-3; 8 bases align to TRBD2. The CDR3 is made up of 16 amino acids. The J segment lost 2 bases and the V segment lost 4 bases, leaving 8 bases of the junction unmatched. Germline CDR1 and CDR2: SGHAT and FQNNGV. CDR3 region: CASSYVAGRDTDTQYF. The CDR3 region has the DNA TGTGCCAGCAGCTATGTAGCGGGGAGGGACACAGATACGCAGTATTTT.

The chain couples TRBV7-2 to TRBJ2-7; 8 bases align to TRBD2. J lost 6 bases, V lost 5 bases, and 6 bases had no gene match. Germline assignment: CDR1 SGHTA and CDR2 FQGNSA. The CDR3 is 13 amino acids. CDR3 nucleotides: TGTGCCAGCAGCCCCCCGGGAGGGAGCGAGCAGTACTTC. Protein: CASSPPGGSEQYF.

The chain uses TRBV13 and TRBJ1-2, with D uncertain. CDR3 size: 15 residues. Trimming left V 0 bases short and J 3 bases short, with 11 bases between. Per germline, CDR1 PRHDT and CDR2 FYEKMQ (reference sequence). The DNA for the CDR3 is TGTGCCAGCAGCTTAGGTTTACAGAGTTACTATGGCTACACCTTC. This translates into CASSLGLQSYYGYTF.

The CDR3 DNA reads as TGCAGCGTCAACACAGCGGAGGTCCAGCATTTT. Protein sequence: CSVNTAEVQHF. This chain connects TRBV29-1 to TRBJ1-5; D unresolved. V lost 6 bases, J lost 12 bases, and 15 bases lay in between. Germline CDR1 reads SQVTM; CDR2 reads ANQGSEA. The CDR3 covers 11 residues.

The CDR3 nucleotides are TGTGCCAGCTCCCCTGGGAGAGTGTCCATTCAGTACTTC. Amino acid sequence: CASSPGRVSIQYF. The chain recombines TRBV18 with TRBJ2-4, with a possible D match to TRBD2 (5 bases). CDR1 KGHSH and CDR2 LQKENI come from the germline V gene. V lost 6 bases and J 9 bases, leaving 15 bases between the germline ends. This CDR3 has 13 residues.

The rearrangement links TRBV5-6 to TRBJ2-1; D may correspond to TRBD1 or TRBD2 (5 bases each). The CDR3 loop spans 14 amino acids. Germline CDR1 reads SGHDT; CDR2 reads YYEEEE. V lost 3 bases and J 1 base, leaving 8 bases between the germline ends. CDR3 sequence (DNA): TGTGCCAGCAGCTGGGACCAGTCCTACAATGAGCAGTTCTTC. Its protein product is CASSWDQSYNEQFF.

The chain couples TRBV6-2 or TRBV6-3 to TRBJ2-5; tentatively, D is TRBD2 (6 bases). The CDR3 extends over 16 amino acids. Germline CDR1 and CDR2: MNHEY and SVGEGT. Trimming removed 6 bases from V and 5 bases from J, with 22 bases in between. The CDR3 is CASSRSGTQRGETQYF. In DNA form, the CDR3 reads TGTGCCAGCAGCCGCTCCGGGACTCAGCGAGGCGAGACCCAGTACTTC.

The chain is built from TRBV24-1 and TRBJ2-3; TRBD2 matches at 7 bases. This CDR3 is 17 amino acids long. J lost 0 bases, V lost 3 bases, and 8 bases had no gene match. The germline V gene has CDR1 KGHDR and CDR2 SFDVKD. CDR3: CATSDPRAGESTDTQYF. As DNA, the CDR3 is TGTGCCACCAGTGATCCCCGGGCGGGGGAAAGCACAGATACGCAGTATTTT.

This clone came up once. This rearrangement joins TRBV3-1 (or the pseudogene TRBV3-2) to TRBJ2-7, with a tentative D call TRBD2 (5 bases). The CDR3 is made up of 12 amino acids. V dropped 3 bases and J dropped 6 bases, with 9 bases sitting between them. CDR1 is LGHDT and CDR2 is YNNKEL in the germline V gene (reference sequence). The CDR3 nucleotides are TGTGCCAGCAGCCAGGGAGTAAGCGAGCAGTACTTC. It is translated as CASSQGVSEQYF.

The chain uses TRBV19 and TRBJ1-4; D remains ambiguous. Germline V lookup: CDR1 LNHDA, CDR2 SQIVND (reference sequence). The CDR3 has 12 residues. V was shortened by 4 bases and J by 5 bases, with 5 bases between the two germline ends. The CDR3 is CASSRGNEKLFF. CDR3 DNA: TGTGCCAGTAGTAGAGGCAATGAAAAACTGTTTTTT.

V usage is TRBV7-8 and J usage is TRBJ2-5; D remains unclear. Germline-derived CDR1 and CDR2 are SGHVS and FQNEAQ. This CDR3 is 17 amino acids long. The ends were cut back, 4 bases at V and 5 bases at J, with 23 bases in the middle. CDR3 in DNA: TGTGCCAGCAGCTCCTTACCTTCACCTTATAGAGTTGAGACCCAGTACTTC. Protein product: CASSSLPSPYRVETQYF. Complete variable domain (other parts from reference TRBV7-8 and TRBJ2-5): GAGVSQSPRYKVAKRGQDVALRCDPISGHVSLFWYQQALGQGPEFLTYFQNEAQLDKSGLPSDRFFAERPEGSVSTLKIQRTQQEDSAVYLCASSSLPSPYRVETQYFGPGTRLLVL.

The rearrangement joins TRBV5-6 to TRBJ2-1, with 7 positions matching TRBD2. The CDR3 totals 15 residues. Looked up from germline, CDR1 is SGHDT and CDR2 is YYEEEE. J lost 2 bases, V lost 2 bases, and 4 bases had no gene match. CDR3 nucleotide sequence: TGTGCCAGCAGCTTCGAGGGAGGGGCCTACAATGAGCAGTTCTTC. It translates to CASSFEGGAYNEQFF.

The chain carries TRBV6-6 and TRBJ1-3; D gene unclear. The CDR3 is 14 amino acids. V dropped 0 bases and J dropped 0 bases, with 3 bases sitting between them. Per germline, CDR1 MNHNY and CDR2 SVGAGI (reference sequence). CDR3: CASSYSGSGNTIYF. The CDR3 nucleotides read TGTGCCAGCAGTTACTCGGGCTCTGGAAACACCATATATTTT.

In its sample, this clone was seen once. The chain uses TRBV3-1 (or the pseudogene TRBV3-2) and TRBJ1-1, with a weak D call TRBD1 (6 bases). CDR1 is LGHDT and CDR2 is YNNKEL in the germline V gene (reference sequence). Trimming removed 2 bases from V and 5 bases from J, with 12 bases in between. The CDR3 is 14 amino acids. The CDR3 DNA reads as TGTGCCAGCAGCCAAACAGGGAAGGGAACTGAAGCTTTCTTT. Its translation: CASSQTGKGTEAFF.

This CDR3 reads CASTSLAGGPPAYEQYF. The CDR3 DNA reads TGTGCCAGCACCTCCCTAGCGGGGGGTCCCCCTGCCTACGAGCAGTACTTC. The rearrangement joins TRBV5-6 to TRBJ2-7; 11 bases match TRBD2. The germline V gene encodes CDR1 SGHDT and CDR2 YYEEEE. V lost 6 bases and J lost 2; bases outside the gene matches: 13. This CDR3 has 17 residues.

The J gene is TRBJ1-1, the V gene TRBV6-5; 9 bases line up with TRBD1. This CDR3 is 14 amino acids long. J lost 5 bases, V lost 4 bases, and 5 bases had no gene match. Germline CDR1 is MNHEY and CDR2 is SVGAGI. The CDR3 reads CASSFTGGRTEAFF. CDR3 DNA: TGTGCCAGCAGTTTCACAGGGGGCAGGACTGAAGCTTTCTTT.

The chain couples TRBV13 to TRBJ1-1; D might be TRBD1 (5 bases). This CDR3 is built from 14 residues. Germline lookup yields CDR1 PRHDT and CDR2 FYEKMQ (reference sequence). Trimming removed 0 bases at V and 5 bases at J, with 10 bases between. The DNA of the CDR3 is TGTGCCAGCAGCTTAGGCCGATGGGGGACTGAAGCTTTCTTT. Translation gives CASSLGRWGTEAFF. The full variable domain, completed using reference TRBV13 and TRBJ1-1, is AAGVIQSPRHLIKEKRETATLKCYPIPRHDTVYWYQQGPGQDPQFLISFYEKMQSDKGSIPDRFSAQQFSDYHSELNMSSLELGDSALYFCASSLGRWGTEAFFGQGTRLTVV.

The gene calls are TRBV7-2 and TRBJ2-5; TRBD1 might be the D (6 bases). The CDR3 runs 15 residues. From germline, CDR1 is SGHTA and CDR2 FQGNSA. V lost 5 bases, J lost 4 bases, and 17 bases lay in between. The CDR3 DNA is TGTGCCAGCAGCCTAACCTACAGGGATTCAGAGACCCAGTACTTC. The encoded protein is CASSLTYRDSETQYF.